This T cell receptor beta chain was identified in a study of T cell clonality in common variable immunodeficiency. There are many counts of this clone. The CDR3 goes on 3 residues after the read ends, and that part is filled in from the germline J gene. Assay: immunoSEQ multiplex PCR; the TCRdb copy retains only in-frame clones and omits some. The sample holds about 64,000 clones, and no clone turns up only once. The trim removed 5 bases at V and 0 bases at J, leaving 1 base unmatched. The CDR3 extends over 14 amino acids. Germline V CDR1 and CDR2: LNHDA, SQIVND (reference sequence). The sequenced material came from peripheral blood mononuclear cells. This sequence was found in a person aged 18-69 years in good health. J is TRBJ2-7 and V is TRBV19, with 10 bases identical to TRBD2. The CDR3 sequence: CASSSSGSSYEQYF. CDR3 DNA, as far as it was read: TGTGCCAGTAGTTCTAGCGGGAGCTCCTACGAG.